This TCR beta chain was found in a study of monozygotic twins with inflammatory bowel disease. The study's findings and limits: A distinction between different T cell subtypes was not possible.

Comment on this clonotype: Its target is not known.

Investigators pulled total RNA out of whole blood and did not sort T cells. After re-calling the 5' RACE reads, TCRdb lists one entry per CDR3 protein, DNA absent. The sample totals a few hundred thousand distinct CDR3 sequences. The clonotype originates from a human donor with ulcerative colitis or Crohn's disease, or a healthy co-twin of an affected twin (not recorded which). Sequences were obtained from blood.

CDR3 region: CATSDLRTGSFYTGELFF. The chain couples TRBV24-1 to TRBJ2-2; TCRdb gives TRBD1 as the D gene, but with no DNA this cannot be confirmed. The germline CDR1 and CDR2 sequences are KGHDR and SFDVKD. The CDR3 is made up of 18 amino acids.